This T cell receptor beta chain derives from a study of breast tumors, draining lymph nodes, adjacent tissues. Germline lookup yields CDR1 LNHNV and CDR2 YYDKDF (reference sequence). Between the trimmed V and J ends, which lost 1 base and 6 bases, there was a span of 10 bases. This CDR3 has 13 residues. TCRdb passed the multiplex PCR reads through MiXCR, listing each CDR3 protein once. The table shows fewer than 150,000 distinct CDR3 sequences, with over 20% occurring only once. Broader study findings: Luminal-like breast cancer showed significantly greater tumor-nontumor repertoire similarity than basal-like breast cancer did. Tumor TCR diversity was below lymph nodes but above nontumor tissue.

Axillary draining lymph nodes of breast cancer patients supplied the node samples. In this sample, this clonotype turned up many times. Antigen: not known. The chain has TRBV15 and TRBJ2-7; D gene uncertain. Sequenced material: axillary lymph node tissue. The receptor's source is a female donor with breast cancer. Some clones in this sample may be carry-over from other donors' samples. The CDR3 DNA reads TGTGCCACCAGCAGAGGTGCATGGTCCGAGCAGTACTTC. It is translated as CATSRGAWSEQYF. The full variable domain, its missing parts supplied by reference TRBV15 and TRBJ2-7, is DAMVIQNPRYQVTQFGKPVTLSCSQTLNHNVMYWYQQKSSQAPKLLFHYYDKDFNNEADTPDNFQSRRPNTSFCFLDIRSPGLGDTAMYLCATSRGAWSEQYFGPGTRLTVT.